The 23 T cell receptor beta chains below come from one sample, sequenced in a study of blood T cell repertoires in COVID-19. Data came from immunoSEQ multiplex PCR; TCRdb stores just in-frame clones and leaves some out. The profile shows around 140,000 clones, around 84% of them singletons. The sample was PBMCs or T cells enriched from blood (not recorded which). The receptors here all came from a man in his forties with acute COVID-19.

This chain links TRBV24-1 with TRBJ1-2, with 8 bases lining up with TRBD1. The CDR3 runs 15 residues. J gave up 2 bases and V 3 bases, and 4 bases lay outside the gene matches. Germline lookup yields CDR1 KGHDR and CDR2 SFDVKD. The CDR3 DNA is TGTGCCACCAGTGATCCCCGGACAGGGAACTATGGCTACACCTTC. This sequence encodes CATSDPRTGNYGYTF.

The table lists this clone with a count of one. This rearrangement joins TRBV6-5 to TRBJ1-2, with D perhaps TRBD1 (6 bases). There are 14 residues in the CDR3. Germline CDR1 reads MNHEY; CDR2 reads SVGAGI. Trimming removed 5 bases at V and 4 bases at J, with 14 bases between. The CDR3 loop is CASSKGDKSYGYTF. CDR3 sequence (DNA): TGTGCCAGCAGTAAGGGGGACAAATCCTATGGCTACACCTTC.

This chain connects TRBV29-1 to TRBJ2-7, with TRBD1 matching over 7 bases. The CDR3 has 12 residues. The V gene's germline CDR1 is SQVTM and CDR2 ANQGSEA. Germline trimming cut 7 bases from V and 2 bases from J; bases unmatched to any gene: 5. Written as DNA, the CDR3 is TGCAGCGCCGGACAGGCGACCTACGAGCAGTACTTC. Its protein product is CSAGQATYEQYF.

J is TRBJ2-7 and V is TRBV24-1, with D possibly matching TRBD2 (5 bases). From germline, CDR1 is KGHDR and CDR2 SFDVKD. Trimming removed 6 bases from V and 6 bases from J, with 14 bases in between. The CDR3 is 13 amino acids. The CDR3 spells CATSNPGKSEQYF. The DNA of the CDR3 is TGTGCCACCAGTAATCCCGGGAAGAGCGAGCAGTACTTC.

The chain recombines TRBV5-5 with TRBJ2-3, with D possibly matching TRBD2 (6 bases). V was pared by 6 bases and J by 3 bases, with 17 bases between. The CDR3 contains 15 residues. Germline V gives CDR1 SGHKS, CDR2 YYEKEE (reference sequence). CDR3 in amino acids: CASTTYGGTTDTQYF. DNA of the CDR3: TGTGCCAGCACCACCTACGGAGGGACGACAGATACGCAGTATTTT.

The chain couples TRBV18 to TRBJ2-2, with TRBD2 matching over 9 bases. The V gene's germline CDR1 is KGHSH and CDR2 LQKENI. V dropped 0 bases and J dropped 4; count of bases not matched to a gene: 3. The CDR3 has 16 residues. In DNA, the CDR3 is TGTGCCAGCTCACCACCTTCTAGCGGGATCACCGGGGAGCTGTTTTTT. Protein: CASSPPSSGITGELFF.

J is TRBJ2-7 and V is TRBV19; TRBD2 agrees at 11 bases. Per germline, CDR1 LNHDA and CDR2 SQIVND (reference sequence). The V segment lost 5 bases and the J segment 5 bases; nucleotides outside the gene matches: 5. The CDR3 consists of 14 residues. This CDR3 reads CASSFQTSGDEQYF. The CDR3 bases are TGTGCCAGTAGTTTCCAGACTAGCGGGGACGAGCAGTACTTC. The whole variable domain, filled in from reference TRBV19 and TRBJ2-7, reads DGGITQSPKYLFRKEGQNVTLSCEQNLNHDAMYWYRQDPGQGLRLIYYSQIVNDFQKGDIAEGYSVSREKKESFPLTVTSAQKNPTAFYLCASSFQTSGDEQYFGPGTRLTVT.

The rearrangement uses TRBV19 and TRBJ1-2; D is perhaps TRBD1 (6 bases). The CDR3 totals 14 residues. V was trimmed by 5 bases and J by 5 bases, leaving 15 bases between them. In germline, CDR1 is LNHDA, CDR2 SQIVND (reference sequence). CDR3 amino acids: CASSPQGLGYGYTF. In nucleotides, the CDR3 is TGTGCCAGTAGTCCCCAGGGGCTAGGATATGGCTACACCTTC.

Notes on this clone: Its ends do not fully match the called genes, so a read error is possible. The chain carries TRBV3-1 (or the pseudogene TRBV3-2) and TRBJ2-2; D might be TRBD2 (7 bases). CDR1 and CDR2 from the germline V gene are LGHDT and YNNKEL (reference sequence). This CDR3 is built from 16 residues. The CDR3 region is CARSRGGGAVTGELFF. The CDR3 nucleotides are TGTGCCCGCAGCCGGGGAGGGGGGGCCGTCACCGGGGAGCTGTTTTTT.

Comments on this clone: One end of the junction is discordant with germline, which a read error may explain. This chain uses TRBV19 with TRBJ1-2; 8 bases align to TRBD1. Germline V gene data show CDR1 as LNHDA and CDR2 as SQIVND (reference sequence). CDR3 size: 10 residues. The CDR3 DNA reads as TGTGCCACAGCGATGGACAGGGAATTTTTC. Encoded protein: CATAMDREFF.

This rearrangement joins TRBV28 to TRBJ1-1, with D hard to call. V gave up 7 bases and J gave up 1 base, with 10 bases separating them. The CDR3 runs to 13 residues. CDR1 and CDR2 from the germline V gene are MDHEN and SYDVKM. CDR3 protein: CASILHENTEAFF. The DNA of the CDR3 is TGTGCCAGCATCTTACATGAGAACACTGAAGCTTTCTTT.

The chain combines TRBV9 with TRBJ2-7; 7 bases agree with TRBD1. With 4 bases clipped from V and 2 bases from J, the junction kept 6 bases outside the gene matches. This CDR3 is 14 amino acids long. The V gene's germline CDR1 is SGDLS and CDR2 YYNGEE. The CDR3 here is CASSPGTATYEQYF. CDR3 DNA sequence: TGTGCCAGCAGCCCTGGGACAGCCACCTACGAGCAGTACTTC.

V and J are TRBV18 and TRBJ1-2; 7 positions agree with TRBD1. This CDR3 is built from 14 residues. Trimming took 5 bases from V and 6 from J; bases not matched to a gene: 9. CDR1 and CDR2 from the germline V gene are KGHSH and LQKENI. CDR3 loop: CASSSSGTANGYTF. The CDR3 region has the DNA TGTGCCAGCTCATCCTCCGGGACAGCTAATGGCTACACCTTC.

The chain has TRBV27 and TRBJ2-7, with 9 bases identical to TRBD2. V shed 3 bases and J 3 bases; nucleotides not matched to a gene: 9. This CDR3 is built from 16 residues. Germline V gene data show CDR1 as MNHEY and CDR2 as SMNVEV (reference sequence). The CDR3 loop reads CASSFSGTSLGYEQYF. In DNA, the CDR3 is TGTGCCAGCAGTTTCTCCGGGACTAGCTTGGGCTACGAGCAGTACTTC.

This rearrangement joins TRBV5-1 to TRBJ2-5; the match to TRBD2 covers 12 bases. The CDR3 has 17 residues. The trim removed 2 bases at V and 2 bases at J, leaving 7 bases unmatched. Germline-derived CDR1 and CDR2 are SGHRS and YFSETQ. CDR3 coding DNA: TGCGCCAGCAGCTTCCCGACTAGCGGGGGCCCACAAGAGACCCAGTACTTC. Translation gives CASSFPTSGGPQETQYF.

The chain is built from TRBV5-1 and TRBJ2-5; possible D gene TRBD1, 5 bases. The CDR3 runs 14 residues. Trimming pared 4 bases from V and 10 bases from J, leaving 20 bases between. Per the germline V gene, CDR1 is SGHRS and CDR2 is YFSETQ. This CDR3 reads CASSPLLGLPDQYF. The CDR3 DNA reads as TGCGCCAGCAGCCCGTTATTGGGGCTCCCAGACCAGTACTTC.

The V gene is TRBV12-3 or TRBV12-4, the J gene TRBJ1-1; unclear D gene. The ends were cut back, 6 bases at V and 4 bases at J, with 9 bases in the middle. The CDR3 consists of 12 residues. The DNA of the CDR3 is TGTGCCAGCAGCCTCCCCCCCACTGAAGCTTTCTTT. Protein sequence: CASSLPPTEAFF.

The chain joins TRBV10-3 to TRBJ2-7; D is perhaps TRBD1 (5 bases). Germline V gene data show CDR1 as ENHRY and CDR2 as SYGVKD. V dropped 11 bases and J dropped 3 bases, with 14 bases sitting between them. The CDR3 length is 12 residues. CDR3 coding DNA: TGTGCCGCCTCGGAGCAGGGCTACGAGCAGTACTTC. It translates to CAASEQGYEQYF.

This CDR3 is CASSPGDRGREETQYF. CDR3 DNA: TGTGCCAGCAGCCCCGGGGACAGGGGGCGCGAAGAGACCCAGTACTTC. This chain joins TRBV11-2 and TRBJ2-5, with 12 bases matching TRBD1. CDR1 is SGHAT and CDR2 is FQNNGV in the germline V gene. Germline trimming cut 5 bases from V and 3 bases from J; bases unmatched to any gene: 7. The CDR3 covers 16 residues. The whole variable domain, remainder taken from reference TRBV11-2 and TRBJ2-5, is EAGVAQSPRYKIIEKRQSVAFWCNPISGHATLYWYQQILGQGPKLLIQFQNNGVVDDSQLPKDRFSAERLKGVDSTLKIQPAKLEDSAVYLCASSPGDRGREETQYFGPGTRLLVL.

The chain links TRBV19 to TRBJ2-5; D is uncertain. V shed 5 bases and J shed 5 bases, with 12 bases lying between them. CDR1 is LNHDA and CDR2 is SQIVND in the germline V gene (reference sequence). There are 13 residues in the CDR3. CDR3 protein: CASSVTWLETQYF. In DNA form, the CDR3 reads TGTGCCAGTAGTGTTACATGGTTGGAGACCCAGTACTTC.

The chain carries TRBV12-3 or TRBV12-4 and TRBJ2-1; D possibly corresponds to TRBD2 (6 bases). Trimming stripped 6 bases from V and 9 bases from J, with 15 bases between. CDR3 length: 13 residues. The CDR3 is CASRGRGTGEQFF. CDR3 DNA: TGTGCCAGCAGAGGCCGGGGGACGGGTGAGCAGTTCTTC.

The rearrangement joins TRBV7-2 to TRBJ2-5; tentative D call: TRBD1 (6 bases). The CDR3 length is 14 residues. The V gene lost 2 bases and the J gene lost 1 base, with 8 bases spanning the gap. CDR1 and CDR2 (germline): SGHTA, FQGNSA. CDR3 residues: CASSLQGLQETQYF. In nucleotides, the CDR3 is TGTGCCAGCAGCTTACAGGGGCTCCAAGAGACCCAGTACTTC.

This clone was counted a few times. The chain couples TRBV12-3 or TRBV12-4 to TRBJ1-1; D is uncertain. The CDR3 contains 11 residues. Trimming removed 5 bases at V and 10 bases at J, with 11 bases between. Here the CDR3 reads CASSRGGRAFF. In nucleotides, the CDR3 is TGTGCCAGCAGTCGAGGCGGCCGAGCTTTCTTT.